Sequencing of this TCR beta chain was carried out in a study of blood T cell repertoires in COVID-19. Overall study context: The origin of the acute and convalescent COVID-19 samples was the United States, Italy and Spain. PBMCs, B-cell-depleted T cells, or T cells were the source of the cDNA or gDNA that made up the material.

As processed by the authors: Scientists estimated how many nucleated cells there were by amplifying reference gene primers. This table comes from immunoSEQ multiplex PCR, and its TCRdb copy is limited to in-frame clones, with some not included. D and trimming were read from the DNA, whereas the V and J calls and clone size are those reported in that table. The sample contains 200,000 to 300,000 clones, around 85% of which appear only once. This receptor was obtained from a woman older than 75 with acute or convalescent COVID-19. Sequenced sample: peripheral blood.

The DNA for the CDR3 is TGTGCCAGCAGTCGGCTAGCGGGAGGATCCTACAATGAGCAGTTCTTC. Translation: CASSRLAGGSYNEQFF. V and J are TRBV28 and TRBJ2-1, with 11 bases aligning to TRBD2. J gave up 1 base and V 5 bases, and 4 bases lay outside the gene matches. The CDR3 contains 16 residues. CDR1 MDHEN and CDR2 SYDVKM come from the germline V gene.